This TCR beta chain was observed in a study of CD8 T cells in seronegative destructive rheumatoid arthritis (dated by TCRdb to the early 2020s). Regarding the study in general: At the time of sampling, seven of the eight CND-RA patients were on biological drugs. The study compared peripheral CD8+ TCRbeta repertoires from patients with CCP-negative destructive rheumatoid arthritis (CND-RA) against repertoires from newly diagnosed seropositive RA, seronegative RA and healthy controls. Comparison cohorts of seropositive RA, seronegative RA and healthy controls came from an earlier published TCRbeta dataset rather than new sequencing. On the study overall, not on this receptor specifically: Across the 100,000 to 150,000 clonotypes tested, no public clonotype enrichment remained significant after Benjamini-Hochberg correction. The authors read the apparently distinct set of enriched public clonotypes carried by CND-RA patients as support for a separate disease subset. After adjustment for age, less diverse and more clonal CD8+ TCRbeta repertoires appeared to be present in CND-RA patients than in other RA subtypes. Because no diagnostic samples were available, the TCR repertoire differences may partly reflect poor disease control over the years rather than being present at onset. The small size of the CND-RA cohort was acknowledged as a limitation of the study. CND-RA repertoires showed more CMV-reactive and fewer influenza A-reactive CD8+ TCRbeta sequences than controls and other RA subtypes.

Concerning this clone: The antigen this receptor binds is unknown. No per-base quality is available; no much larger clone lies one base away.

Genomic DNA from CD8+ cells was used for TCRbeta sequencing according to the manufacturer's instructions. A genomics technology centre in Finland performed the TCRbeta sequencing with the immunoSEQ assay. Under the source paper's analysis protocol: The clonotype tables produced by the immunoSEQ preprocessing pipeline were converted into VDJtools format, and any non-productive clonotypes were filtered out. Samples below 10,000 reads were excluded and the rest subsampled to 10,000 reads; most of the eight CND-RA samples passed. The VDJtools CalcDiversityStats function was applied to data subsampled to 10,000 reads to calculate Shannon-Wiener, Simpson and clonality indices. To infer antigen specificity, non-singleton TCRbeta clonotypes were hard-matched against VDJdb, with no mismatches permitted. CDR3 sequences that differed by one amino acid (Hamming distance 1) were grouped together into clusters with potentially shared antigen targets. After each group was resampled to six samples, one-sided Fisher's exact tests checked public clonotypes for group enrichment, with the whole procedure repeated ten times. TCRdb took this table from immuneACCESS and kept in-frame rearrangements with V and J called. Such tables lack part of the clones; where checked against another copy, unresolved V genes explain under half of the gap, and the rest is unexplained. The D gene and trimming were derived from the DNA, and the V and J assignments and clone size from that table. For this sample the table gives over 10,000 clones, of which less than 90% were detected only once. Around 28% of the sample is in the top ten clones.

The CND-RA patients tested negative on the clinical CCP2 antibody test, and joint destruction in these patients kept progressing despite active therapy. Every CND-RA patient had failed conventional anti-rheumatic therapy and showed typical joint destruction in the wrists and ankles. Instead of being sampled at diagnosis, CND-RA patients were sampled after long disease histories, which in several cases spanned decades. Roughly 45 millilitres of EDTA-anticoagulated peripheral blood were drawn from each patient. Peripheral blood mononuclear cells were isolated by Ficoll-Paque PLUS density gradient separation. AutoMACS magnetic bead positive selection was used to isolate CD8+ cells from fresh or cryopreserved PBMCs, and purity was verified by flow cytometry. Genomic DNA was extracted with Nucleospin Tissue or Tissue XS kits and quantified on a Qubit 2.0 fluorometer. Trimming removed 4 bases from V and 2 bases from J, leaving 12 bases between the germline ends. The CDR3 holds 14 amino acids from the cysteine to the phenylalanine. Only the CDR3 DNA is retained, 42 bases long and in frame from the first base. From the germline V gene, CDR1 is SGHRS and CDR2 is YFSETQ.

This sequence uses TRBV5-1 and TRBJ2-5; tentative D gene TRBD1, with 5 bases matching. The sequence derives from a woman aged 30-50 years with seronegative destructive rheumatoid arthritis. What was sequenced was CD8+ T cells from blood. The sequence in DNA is TGCGCCAGCAGCCCACTTGACAGTCAAGAGACCCAGTACTTC. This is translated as CASSPLDSQETQYF.